The T cell receptor (beta chain) described here comes from a study of control samples from healthy donors and cancer patients. Sequencing was performed with immunoSEQ multiplex PCR; in TCRdb, only in-frame clones are kept and a portion is missing. The sample records roughly 170,000 clones, 85% to 95% being singletons. CDR1 is SGHDT and CDR2 is YYEEEE in the germline V gene. V lost 2 bases, J lost 1 base, and 10 bases lay in between. This CDR3 is 14 amino acids long. Sequencing was performed on blood. The chain employs TRBV5-6 and TRBJ2-7; D might be TRBD1 (5 bases). The TCR sequence derives from a man aged 18-30 years in good health. The CDR3 is CASSFAGMSYEQYF. The CDR3 nucleotides are TGTGCCAGCAGCTTTGCAGGGATGTCCTACGAGCAGTACTTC.